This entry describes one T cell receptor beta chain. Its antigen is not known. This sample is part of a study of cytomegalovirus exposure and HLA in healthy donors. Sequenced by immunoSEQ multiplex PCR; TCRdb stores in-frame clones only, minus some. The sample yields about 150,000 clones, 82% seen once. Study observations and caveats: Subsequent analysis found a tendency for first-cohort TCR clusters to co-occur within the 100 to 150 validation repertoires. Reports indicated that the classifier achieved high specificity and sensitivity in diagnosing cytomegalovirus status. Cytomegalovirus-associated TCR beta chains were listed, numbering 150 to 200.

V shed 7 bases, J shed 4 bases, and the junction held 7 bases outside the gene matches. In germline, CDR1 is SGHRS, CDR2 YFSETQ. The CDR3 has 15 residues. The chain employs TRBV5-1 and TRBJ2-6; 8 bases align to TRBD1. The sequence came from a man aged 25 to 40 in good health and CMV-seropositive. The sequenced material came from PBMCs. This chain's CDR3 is CASRTGPTGANVLTF. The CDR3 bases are TGCGCCAGCCGGACAGGGCCCACCGGGGCCAACGTCCTGACTTTC.